This is a list of T cell receptor beta chains from one sample in a study of blood T cells in healthy people across ages. In TCRdb, the 5' RACE reads were re-called with MiXCR into one record per CDR3 protein. The sample has 550,000 to 600,000 distinct CDR3 sequences, less than 60% seen once. Sequencing was carried out using blood. The receptor source for this set is a man older than 75 in good health. Both conserved end residues are trimmed from each CDR3. Not all rows give a size; the values are once, few, many and, for expanded clones, a class.

v_gene	abundance	CDR3aa
TRBV7-9	.	ASSGTSGGDTQY
TRBV29-1	few	SAQNGGLWSEQF
TRBV27	.	ASSMDRSATEAF
TRBV25-1	.	ASSEYETPNTGELF
TRBV6-6	many	ASSWGTGPQETQY
TRBV6-5	.	TSNNLGGRGELF
TRBV20-1	few	SARALAGGHYEQY
TRBV29-1	few	SVLDYTDTQY
TRBV29-1	.	SVDRAWRGQY
TRBV4-3	few	ASSQATRHTQY
TRBV20-1	.	SARDWGTGQYEQY
TRBV20-1	.	SLYPITRGRDEKLF
TRBV7-3	.	ASSGRATGSPAEQF
TRBV27	.	ASSLNGQVQETQY
TRBV29-1	few	SVASGTGGWEQY
TRBV7-9	.	ASSLYPPLSSGNTGELF